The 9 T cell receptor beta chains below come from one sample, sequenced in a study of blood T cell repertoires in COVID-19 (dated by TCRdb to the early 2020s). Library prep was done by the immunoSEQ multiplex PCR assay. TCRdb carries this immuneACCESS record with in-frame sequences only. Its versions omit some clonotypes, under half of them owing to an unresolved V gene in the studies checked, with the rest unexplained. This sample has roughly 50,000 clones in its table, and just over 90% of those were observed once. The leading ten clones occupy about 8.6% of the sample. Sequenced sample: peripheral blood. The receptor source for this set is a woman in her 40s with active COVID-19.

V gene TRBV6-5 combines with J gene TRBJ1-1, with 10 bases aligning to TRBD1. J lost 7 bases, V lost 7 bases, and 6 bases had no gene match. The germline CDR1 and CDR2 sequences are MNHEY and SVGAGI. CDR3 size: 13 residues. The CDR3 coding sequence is TGTGCCAGCACCAAGGGACAGGGGAGTGAAGCTTTCTTT. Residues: CASTKGQGSEAFF.

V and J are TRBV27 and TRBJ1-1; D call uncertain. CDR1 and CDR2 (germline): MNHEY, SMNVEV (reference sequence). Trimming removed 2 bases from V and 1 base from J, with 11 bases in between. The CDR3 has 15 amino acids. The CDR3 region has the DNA TGTGCCAGCAGTTTAAAATCCCCAGGGAACACTGAAGCTTTCTTT. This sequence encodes CASSLKSPGNTEAFF.

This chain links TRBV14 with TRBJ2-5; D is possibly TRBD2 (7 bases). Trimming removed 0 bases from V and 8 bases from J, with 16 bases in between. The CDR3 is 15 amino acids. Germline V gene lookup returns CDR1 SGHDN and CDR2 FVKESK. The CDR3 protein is CASSQEWGGQETQYF. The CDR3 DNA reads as TGTGCCAGCAGCCAAGAGTGGGGGGGCCAGGAAACCCAGTACTTC.

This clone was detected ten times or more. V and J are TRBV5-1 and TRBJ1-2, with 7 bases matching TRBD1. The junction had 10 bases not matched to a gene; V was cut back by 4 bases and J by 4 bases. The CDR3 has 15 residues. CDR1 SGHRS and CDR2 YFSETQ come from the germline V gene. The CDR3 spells CASSNPRQGSYGYTF. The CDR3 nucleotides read TGCGCCAGCAGCAACCCTCGACAGGGCTCCTATGGCTACACCTTC.

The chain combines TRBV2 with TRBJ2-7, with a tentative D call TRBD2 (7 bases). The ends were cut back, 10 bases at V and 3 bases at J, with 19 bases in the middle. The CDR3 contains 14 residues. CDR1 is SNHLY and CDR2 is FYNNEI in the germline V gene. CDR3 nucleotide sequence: TGTGCCACCGTAAAGGGGGGGCGGATCTACGAGCAGTACTTC. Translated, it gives CATVKGGRIYEQYF.

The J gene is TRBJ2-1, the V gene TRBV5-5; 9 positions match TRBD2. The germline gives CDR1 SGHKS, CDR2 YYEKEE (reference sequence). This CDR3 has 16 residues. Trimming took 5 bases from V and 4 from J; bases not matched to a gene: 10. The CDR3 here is CASRIMRGGAYNEQFF. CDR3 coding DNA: TGTGCCAGCAGAATAATGCGCGGGGGGGCTTACAATGAGCAGTTCTTC.

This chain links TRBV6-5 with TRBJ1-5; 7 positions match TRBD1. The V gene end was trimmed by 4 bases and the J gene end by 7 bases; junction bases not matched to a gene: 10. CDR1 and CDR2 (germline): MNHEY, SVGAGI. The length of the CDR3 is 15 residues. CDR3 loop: CASSSQGREEQPQHF. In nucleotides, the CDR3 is TGTGCCAGCAGTTCACAGGGGCGCGAAGAGCAGCCCCAGCATTTT.

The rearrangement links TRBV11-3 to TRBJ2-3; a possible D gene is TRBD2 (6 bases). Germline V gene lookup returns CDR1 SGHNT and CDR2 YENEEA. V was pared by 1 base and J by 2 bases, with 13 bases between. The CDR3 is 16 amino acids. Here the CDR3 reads CASSLVLTGDTDTQYF. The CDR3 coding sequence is TGTGCCAGCAGCTTAGTCCTAACGGGGGACACAGATACGCAGTATTTT.

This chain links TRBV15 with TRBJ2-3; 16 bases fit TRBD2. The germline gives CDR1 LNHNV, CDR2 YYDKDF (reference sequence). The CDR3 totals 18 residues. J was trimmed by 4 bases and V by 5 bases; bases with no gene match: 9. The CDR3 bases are TGTGCCACCAGCCGCCGGCTGGGACTAGCGGGAGGGGCAGATACGCAGTATTTT. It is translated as CATSRRLGLAGGADTQYF.